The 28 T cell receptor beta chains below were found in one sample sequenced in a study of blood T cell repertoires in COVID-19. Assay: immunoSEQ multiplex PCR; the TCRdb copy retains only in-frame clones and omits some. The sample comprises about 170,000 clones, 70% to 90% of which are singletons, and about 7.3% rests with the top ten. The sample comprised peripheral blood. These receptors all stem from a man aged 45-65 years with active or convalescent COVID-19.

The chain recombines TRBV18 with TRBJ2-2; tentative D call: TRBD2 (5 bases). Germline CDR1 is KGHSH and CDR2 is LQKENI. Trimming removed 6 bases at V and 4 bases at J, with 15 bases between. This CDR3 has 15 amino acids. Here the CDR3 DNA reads TGTGCCAGCTCTCACGTCGGGGTATTCACCGGGGAGCTGTTTTTT. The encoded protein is CASSHVGVFTGELFF.

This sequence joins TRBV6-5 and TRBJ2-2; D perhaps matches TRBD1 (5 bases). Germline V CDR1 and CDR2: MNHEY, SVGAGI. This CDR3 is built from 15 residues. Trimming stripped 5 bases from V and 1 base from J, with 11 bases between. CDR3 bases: TGTGCCAGCAGTCCCCTCGACAGGAACACCGGGGAGCTGTTTTTT. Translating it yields CASSPLDRNTGELFF.

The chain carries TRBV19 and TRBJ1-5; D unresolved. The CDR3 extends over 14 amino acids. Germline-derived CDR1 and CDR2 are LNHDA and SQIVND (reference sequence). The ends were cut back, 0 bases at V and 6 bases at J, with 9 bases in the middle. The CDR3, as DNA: TGTGCCAGTAGTATAGAATCGGGTTTTCAGCCCCAGCATTTT. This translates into CASSIESGFQPQHF.

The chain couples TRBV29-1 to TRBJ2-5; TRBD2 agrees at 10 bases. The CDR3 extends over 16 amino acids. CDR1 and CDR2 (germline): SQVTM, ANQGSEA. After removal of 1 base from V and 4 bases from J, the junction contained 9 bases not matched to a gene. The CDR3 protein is CSVEAPGLAIGETQYF. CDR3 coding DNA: TGCAGCGTTGAAGCACCGGGACTAGCGATAGGAGAGACCCAGTACTTC.

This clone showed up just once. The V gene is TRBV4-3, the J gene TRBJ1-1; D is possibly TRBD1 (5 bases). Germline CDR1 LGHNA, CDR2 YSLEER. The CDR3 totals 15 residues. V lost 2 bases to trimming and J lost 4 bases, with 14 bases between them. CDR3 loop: CASSQTNFRGTEAFF. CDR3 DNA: TGCGCCAGCAGCCAAACCAATTTTAGGGGCACTGAAGCTTTCTTT.

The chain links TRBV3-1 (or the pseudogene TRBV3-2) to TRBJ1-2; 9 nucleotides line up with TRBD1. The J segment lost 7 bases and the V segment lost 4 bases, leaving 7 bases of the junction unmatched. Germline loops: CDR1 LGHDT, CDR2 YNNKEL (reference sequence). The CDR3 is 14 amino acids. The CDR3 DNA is TGTGCCAGCAGCCCGTGGGACAGGGACAGTGGCTACACCTTC. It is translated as CASSPWDRDSGYTF.

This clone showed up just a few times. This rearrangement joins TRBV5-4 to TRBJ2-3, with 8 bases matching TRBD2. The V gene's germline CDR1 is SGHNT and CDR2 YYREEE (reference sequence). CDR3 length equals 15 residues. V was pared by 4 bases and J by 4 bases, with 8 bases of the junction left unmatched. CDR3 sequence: CASSPGTRDPDTQYF. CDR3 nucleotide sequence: TGTGCCAGCAGCCCCGGGACTAGGGACCCAGATACGCAGTATTTT.

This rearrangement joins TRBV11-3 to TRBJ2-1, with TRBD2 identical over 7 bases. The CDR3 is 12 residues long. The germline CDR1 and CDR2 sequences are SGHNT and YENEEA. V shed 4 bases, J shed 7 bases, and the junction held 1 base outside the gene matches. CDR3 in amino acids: CASSWRGNEQFF. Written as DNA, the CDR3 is TGTGCCAGCAGCTGGCGGGGGAATGAGCAGTTCTTC. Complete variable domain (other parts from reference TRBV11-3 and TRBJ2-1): EAGVVQSPRYKIIEKKQPVAFWCNPISGHNTLYWYLQNLGQGPELLIRYENEEAVDDSQLPKDRFSAERLKGVDSTLKIQPAELGDSAVYLCASSWRGNEQFFGPGTRLTVL.

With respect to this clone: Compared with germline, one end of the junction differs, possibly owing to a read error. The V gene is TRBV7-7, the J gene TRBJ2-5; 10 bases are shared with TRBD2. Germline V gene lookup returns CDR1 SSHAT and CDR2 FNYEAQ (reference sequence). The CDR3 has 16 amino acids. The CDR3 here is CASSYAGLAGEETQYF. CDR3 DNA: TGTGCTAGCAGCTACGCGGGCCTAGCGGGGGAAGAGACCCAGTACTTC.

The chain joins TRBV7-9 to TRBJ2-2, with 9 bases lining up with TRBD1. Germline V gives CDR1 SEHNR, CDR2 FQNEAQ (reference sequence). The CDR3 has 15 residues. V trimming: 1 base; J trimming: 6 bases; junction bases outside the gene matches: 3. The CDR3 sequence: CASSLEDRGSGELFF. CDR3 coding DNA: TGTGCCAGCAGCTTAGAGGACAGGGGTTCCGGGGAGCTGTTTTTT.

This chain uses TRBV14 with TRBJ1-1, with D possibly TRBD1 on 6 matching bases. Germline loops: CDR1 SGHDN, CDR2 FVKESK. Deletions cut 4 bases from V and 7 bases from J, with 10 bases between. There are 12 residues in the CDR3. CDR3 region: CASSPTGIEAFF. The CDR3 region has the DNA TGTGCCAGCAGCCCCACAGGGATTGAAGCTTTCTTT.

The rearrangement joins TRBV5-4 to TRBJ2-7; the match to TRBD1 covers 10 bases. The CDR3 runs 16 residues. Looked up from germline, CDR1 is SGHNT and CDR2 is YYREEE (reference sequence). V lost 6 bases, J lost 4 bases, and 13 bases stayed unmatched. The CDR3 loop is CASTSLGTGVSYEQYF. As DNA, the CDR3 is TGTGCCAGCACCTCACTGGGGACAGGGGTGTCTTACGAGCAGTACTTC.

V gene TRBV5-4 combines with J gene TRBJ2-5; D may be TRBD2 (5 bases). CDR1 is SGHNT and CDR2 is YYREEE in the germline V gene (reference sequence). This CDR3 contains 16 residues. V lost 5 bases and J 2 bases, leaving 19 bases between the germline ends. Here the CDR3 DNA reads TGTGCCAGCAGTTCATTAACAGAGGGTATACAAGAGACCCAGTACTTC. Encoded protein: CASSSLTEGIQETQYF.

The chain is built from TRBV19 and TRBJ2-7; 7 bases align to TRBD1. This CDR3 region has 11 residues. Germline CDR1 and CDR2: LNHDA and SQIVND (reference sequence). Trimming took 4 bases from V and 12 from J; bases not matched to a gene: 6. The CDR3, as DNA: TGTGCCAGTAGTAGGGGGACAGTTTGGTACTTC. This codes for CASSRGTVWYF.

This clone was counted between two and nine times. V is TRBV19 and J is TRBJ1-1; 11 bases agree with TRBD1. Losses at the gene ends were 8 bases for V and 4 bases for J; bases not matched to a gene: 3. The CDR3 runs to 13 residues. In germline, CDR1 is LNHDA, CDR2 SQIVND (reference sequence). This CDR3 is CASGGTGGTEAFF. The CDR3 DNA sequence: TGTGCCAGTGGGGGGACAGGGGGCACTGAAGCTTTCTTT. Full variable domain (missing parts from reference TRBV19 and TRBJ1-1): DGGITQSPKYLFRKEGQNVTLSCEQNLNHDAMYWYRQDPGQGLRLIYYSQIVNDFQKGDIAEGYSVSREKKESFPLTVTSAQKNPTAFYLCASGGTGGTEAFFGQGTRLTVV.

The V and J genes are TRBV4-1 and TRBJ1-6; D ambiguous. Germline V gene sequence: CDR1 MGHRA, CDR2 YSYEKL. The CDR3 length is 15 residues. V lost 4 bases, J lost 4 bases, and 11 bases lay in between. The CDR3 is CASSPPVGYNSPLHF. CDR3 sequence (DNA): TGCGCCAGCAGCCCACCAGTCGGGTATAATTCACCCCTCCACTTT.

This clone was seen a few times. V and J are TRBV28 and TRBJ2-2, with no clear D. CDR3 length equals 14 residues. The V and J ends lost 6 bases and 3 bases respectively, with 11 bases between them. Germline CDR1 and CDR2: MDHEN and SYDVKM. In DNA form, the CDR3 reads TGTGCCAGCAGCCCCCGACGGGACACCGGGGAGCTGTTTTTT. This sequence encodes CASSPRRDTGELFF.

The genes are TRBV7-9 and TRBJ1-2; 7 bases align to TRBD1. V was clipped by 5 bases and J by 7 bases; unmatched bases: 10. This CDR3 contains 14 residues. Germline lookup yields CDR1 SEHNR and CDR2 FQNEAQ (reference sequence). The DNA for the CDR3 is TGTGCCAGCAGCAGGAAAGGGGGCGCCGGTGGCTACACCTTC. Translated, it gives CASSRKGGAGGYTF.

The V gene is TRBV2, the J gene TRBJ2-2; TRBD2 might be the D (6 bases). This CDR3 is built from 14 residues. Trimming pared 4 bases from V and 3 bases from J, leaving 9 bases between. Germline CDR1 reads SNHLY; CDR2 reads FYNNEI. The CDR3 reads CASSGDSYTGELFF. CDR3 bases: TGTGCCAGCAGTGGGGACTCTTACACCGGGGAGCTGTTTTTT.

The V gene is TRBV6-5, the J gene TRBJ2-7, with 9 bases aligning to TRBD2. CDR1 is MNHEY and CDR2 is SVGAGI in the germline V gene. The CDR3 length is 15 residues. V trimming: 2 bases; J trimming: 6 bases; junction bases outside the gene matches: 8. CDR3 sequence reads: CASSYSPGTSSEQYF. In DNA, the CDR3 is TGTGCCAGCAGTTACAGCCCCGGGACTAGCAGCGAGCAGTACTTC.

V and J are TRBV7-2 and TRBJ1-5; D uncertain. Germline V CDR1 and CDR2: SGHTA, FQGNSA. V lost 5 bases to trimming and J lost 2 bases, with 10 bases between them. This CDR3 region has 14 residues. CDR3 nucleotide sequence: TGTGCCAGCAGCCCCCGGGGAGGCAATCAGCCCCAGCATTTT. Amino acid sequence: CASSPRGGNQPQHF.

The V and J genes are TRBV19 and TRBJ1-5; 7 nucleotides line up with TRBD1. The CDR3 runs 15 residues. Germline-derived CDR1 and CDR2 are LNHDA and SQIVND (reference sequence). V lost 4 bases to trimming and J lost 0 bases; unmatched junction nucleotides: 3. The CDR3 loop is CASSKGQSSNQPQHF. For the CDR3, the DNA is TGTGCCAGTAGTAAGGGACAGAGTAGCAATCAGCCCCAGCATTTT.

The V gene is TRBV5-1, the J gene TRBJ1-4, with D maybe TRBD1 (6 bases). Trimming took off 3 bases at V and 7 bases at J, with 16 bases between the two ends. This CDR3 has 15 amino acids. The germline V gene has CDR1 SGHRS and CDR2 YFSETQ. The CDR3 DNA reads TGCGCCAGCAGCTCCTCCGGGGGGCGGGCTGAAAAACTGTTTTTT. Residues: CASSSSGGRAEKLFF.

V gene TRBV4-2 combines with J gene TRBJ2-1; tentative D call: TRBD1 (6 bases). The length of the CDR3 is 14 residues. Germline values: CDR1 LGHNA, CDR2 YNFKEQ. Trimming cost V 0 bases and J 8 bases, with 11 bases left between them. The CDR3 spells CASSQDRYRDEQFF. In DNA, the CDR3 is TGTGCCAGCAGCCAAGACCGCTACAGGGATGAGCAGTTCTTC.

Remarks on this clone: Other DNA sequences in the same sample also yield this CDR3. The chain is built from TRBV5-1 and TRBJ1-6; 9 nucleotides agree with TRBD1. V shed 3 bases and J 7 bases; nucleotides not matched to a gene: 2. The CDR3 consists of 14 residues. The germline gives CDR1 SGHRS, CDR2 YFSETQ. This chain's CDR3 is CASSSGTGNSPLHF. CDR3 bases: TGCGCCAGCAGCTCTGGGACAGGGAATTCACCCCTCCACTTT.

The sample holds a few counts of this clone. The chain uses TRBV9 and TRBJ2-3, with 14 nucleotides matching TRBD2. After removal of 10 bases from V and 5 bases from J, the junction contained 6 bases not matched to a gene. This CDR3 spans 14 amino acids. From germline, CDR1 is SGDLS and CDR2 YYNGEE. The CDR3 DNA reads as TGTGCCTCGACTAGCGGGGGGGCCAAAGATACGCAGTATTTT. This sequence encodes CASTSGGAKDTQYF.

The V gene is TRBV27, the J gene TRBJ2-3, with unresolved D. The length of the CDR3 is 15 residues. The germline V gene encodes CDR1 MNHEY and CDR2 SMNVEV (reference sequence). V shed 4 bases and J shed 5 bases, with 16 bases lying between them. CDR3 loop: CASSSPRMRRDTQYF. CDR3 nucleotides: TGTGCCAGCAGTTCACCCCGCATGCGGAGAGATACGCAGTATTTT.

The CDR3: CASRIAGQGYGYTF. The CDR3 DNA is TGTGCCAGCAGGATTGCGGGACAGGGCTATGGCTACACCTTC. The genes are TRBV2 and TRBJ1-2, with 9 bases that match TRBD1. Germline CDR1 and CDR2: SNHLY and FYNNEI. The CDR3 consists of 14 residues. Trimming removed 6 bases from V and 4 bases from J; junction bases left unmatched: 6. Full variable domain (rest looked up from reference TRBV2 and TRBJ1-2): EPEVTQTPSHQVTQMGQEVILRCVPISNHLYFYWYRQILGQKVEFLVSFYNNEISEKSEIFDDQFSVERPDGSNFTLKIRSTKLEDSAMYFCASRIAGQGYGYTFGSGTRLTVV.